This TCR beta chain was sequenced during a study of blood T cell repertoires in COVID-19. Germline CDR1 and CDR2: LNHDA and SQIVND (reference sequence). J gave up 1 base and V 6 bases, and 10 bases lay outside the gene matches. CDR3 size: 16 residues. Here immunoSEQ multiplex PCR was the method, and the copy in TCRdb shows in-frame clones only, minus some. The sample has about 240,000 clones; over 75% are singletons. The sample taken for sequencing was peripheral blood. This chain links TRBV19 with TRBJ2-5; 8 nucleotides agree with TRBD2. This sequence originates from a man aged 30-40 years who had recovered from COVID-19. The CDR3 sequence: CASRPFASGGQETQYF. The CDR3 DNA sequence: TGTGCCAGTAGGCCATTTGCAAGCGGGGGCCAAGAGACCCAGTACTTC.